The source of this T cell receptor beta chain is a study of T cells in Graves' hyperthyroidism and ophthalmopathy. Overall study context: Blood from the periphery was taken at initial diagnosis, before any treatment.

Germline V gene lookup returns CDR1 DFQATT and CDR2 SNEGSKA (reference sequence). The V end lost 0 bases, the J end lost 0 bases, and 10 bases lay between the germline ends. The CDR3 covers 15 residues. This clonotype showed up just a few times. Its antigen is as yet unknown. Researchers amplified the TCR beta CDR3 regions from RNA transcripts. Primed by the HTBI set, a first-round RT-PCR was run on the TCR CDR3. TCRdb reprocessed the multiplex PCR reads via MiXCR and lists one record per CDR3 protein. The table lists 500,000 to 550,000 distinct CDR3 sequences, roughly 21% of them singletons. Study-level findings and limits: Median prediction lead before ophthalmopathy onset was 6.5 months with the model. Most thyroid clonotypes expanded above 0.001 were also detected in blood.

Patients with ophthalmopathy all had a Clinical Activity Score of at least 3, a NOSPECS grade of at least 4 and duration under 3 months. This chain uses TRBV20-1 with TRBJ2-3; D might be TRBD2 (6 bases). Sequencing was performed on blood. This TCR was recovered from a man aged 40-49 years with Graves' ophthalmopathy. This chain's CDR3 is CSARDRDFSTDTQYF. Here the CDR3 DNA reads TGCAGTGCTAGAGACAGGGACTTCAGCACAGATACGCAGTATTTT.